Below are 10 T cell receptor beta chains sequenced from a single sample in a study of a mutant IDH1 vaccine in newly diagnosed glioma. Profiling relied on immunoSEQ multiplex PCR, and the TCRdb table lists in-frame clones only, not all of them. The sample records tens of thousands of clones, less than 90% being singletons. Time point given: week 35, safety follow-up. The content of each vaccine dose was 300 ug of mutant IDH1 20-mer peptide, and topical imiquimod accompanied it. The antigens for these receptors are not known. The input for sequencing was PBMCs, taken from a glioma patient whose treatment included an IDH1 peptide vaccine. These receptors were taken from a man between 18 and 35 years old with glioma.

This chain connects TRBV30 to TRBJ2-3; D uncertain. CDR1 is GTSNPN, CDR2 SVGIG, per germline (reference sequence). V was shortened by 4 bases and J by 2 bases, with 13 bases between the two germline ends. The CDR3 contains 14 residues. The CDR3 DNA sequence: TGTGCCTGGAATCGATTACCGGACACAGATACGCAGTATTTT. As protein: CAWNRLPDTDTQYF.

The rearrangement uses TRBV9 and TRBJ2-1; D is ambiguous. The CDR3 consists of 14 residues. Germline CDR1 and CDR2: SGDLS and YYNGEE. With 0 bases removed from V and 7 bases from J, the gap between germline ends came to 11 bases. CDR3 protein: CASSVETLGNEQFF. The CDR3 DNA reads as TGTGCCAGCAGCGTAGAAACCCTTGGAAATGAGCAGTTCTTC.

The rearrangement links TRBV9 to TRBJ1-6; TRBD1 matches 10 bases. Germline CDR1 reads SGDLS; CDR2 reads YYNGEE. The junction had 5 bases not matched to a gene; V was cut back by 0 bases and J by 8 bases. There are 16 residues in the CDR3. The CDR3 nucleotides read TGTGCCAGCAGCGTAGGAGGGGGACAGGGGTATTCACCCCTCCACTTT. This sequence encodes CASSVGGGQGYSPLHF. The variable domain in full, with the rest retrieved from reference TRBV9 and TRBJ1-6, is DSGVTQTPKHLITATGQRVTLRCSPRSGDLSVYWYQQSLDQGLQFLIQYYNGEERAKGNILERFSAQQFPDLHSELNLSSLELGDSALYFCASSVGGGQGYSPLHFGNGTRLTVT.

V usage is TRBV19 and J usage is TRBJ1-4; D is possibly TRBD1 (5 bases). V lost 3 bases to trimming and J lost 5 bases, with 16 bases between them. CDR1 is LNHDA, CDR2 SQIVND, per germline (reference sequence). This CDR3 has 16 amino acids. For the CDR3, the DNA is TGTGCCAGTAGTATGGGGAGGGGCACGGGGAATGAAAAACTGTTTTTT. Protein sequence: CASSMGRGTGNEKLFF. Drawing the rest from reference TRBV19 and TRBJ1-4, the complete variable domain is DGGITQSPKYLFRKEGQNVTLSCEQNLNHDAMYWYRQDPGQGLRLIYYSQIVNDFQKGDIAEGYSVSREKKESFPLTVTSAQKNPTAFYLCASSMGRGTGNEKLFFGSGTQLSVL.

V gene TRBV30 combines with J gene TRBJ1-6, with 12 positions matching TRBD1. The CDR3 is 13 residues long. Germline trimming cut 7 bases from V and 9 bases from J; bases unmatched to any gene: 4. The V gene's germline CDR1 is GTSNPN and CDR2 SVGIG (reference sequence). For the CDR3, the DNA is TGTGCCTCGGGACAGGGGGCTCGTTCACCCCTCCACTTT. Translated: CASGQGARSPLHF.

The chain carries TRBV2 and TRBJ2-7; D possibly corresponds to TRBD2 (6 bases). Deletions cut 9 bases from V and 6 bases from J, with 12 bases between. The germline gives CDR1 SNHLY, CDR2 FYNNEI. This CDR3 is built from 11 residues. CDR3 sequence (DNA): TGTGCCAGGGGGGGATGGCCCGAGCAGTACTTC. Its protein is CARGGWPEQYF.

The J gene is TRBJ2-5, the V gene TRBV7-9; D might be TRBD1 (5 bases). Looked up from germline, CDR1 is SEHNR and CDR2 is FQNEAQ (reference sequence). The V gene lost 0 bases and the J gene lost 1 base, with 9 bases spanning the gap. The CDR3 is made up of 15 amino acids. Here the CDR3 reads CASSLAWGSQETQYF. As DNA, the CDR3 is TGTGCCAGCAGCTTAGCTTGGGGCAGCCAAGAGACCCAGTACTTC.

The chain is built from TRBV4-3 and TRBJ2-7; D may be TRBD2 (5 bases). This CDR3 has 15 amino acids. Trimming shortened V by 0 bases and J by 2 bases, and 11 bases separated the two germline ends. Germline V gene sequence: CDR1 LGHNA, CDR2 YSLEER. The CDR3, as DNA: TGCGCCAGCAGCCAAGATCCCGGGGATACCTACGAGCAGTACTTC. Its translation: CASSQDPGDTYEQYF.

The chain uses TRBV5-6 and TRBJ1-1, with D perhaps TRBD1 (6 bases). Germline-derived CDR1 and CDR2 are SGHDT and YYEEEE. V was shortened by 1 base and J by 12 bases, with 13 bases between the two germline ends. The CDR3 runs to 12 residues. The CDR3 here is CASSLTGSHSFF. CDR3 coding DNA: TGTGCCAGCAGCTTGACAGGGTCCCACTCTTTCTTT.

CDR3 nucleotide sequence: TGCGCCAGCAGCCAAAAAGCCGGCGCGGAAATTATCAGGCAGCCCCAGCATTTT. This codes for CASSQKAGAEIIRQPQHF. The chain employs TRBV4-1 and TRBJ1-5; D remains unclear. CDR3 length: 18 amino acids. Trimming removed 2 bases at V and 7 bases at J, with 24 bases between. Germline V gene lookup returns CDR1 MGHRA and CDR2 YSYEKL.